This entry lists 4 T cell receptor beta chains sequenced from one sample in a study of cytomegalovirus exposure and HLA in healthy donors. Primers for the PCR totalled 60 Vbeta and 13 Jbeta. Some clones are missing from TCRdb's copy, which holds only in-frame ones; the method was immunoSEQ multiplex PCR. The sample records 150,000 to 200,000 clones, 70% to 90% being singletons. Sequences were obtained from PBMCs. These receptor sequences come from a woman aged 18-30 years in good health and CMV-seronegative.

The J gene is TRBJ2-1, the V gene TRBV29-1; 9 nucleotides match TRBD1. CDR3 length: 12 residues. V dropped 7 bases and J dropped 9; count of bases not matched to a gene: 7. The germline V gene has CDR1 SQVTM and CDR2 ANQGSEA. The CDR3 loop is CSAAQGAGEQFF. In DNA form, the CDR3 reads TGCAGCGCCGCACAGGGGGCTGGTGAGCAGTTCTTC.

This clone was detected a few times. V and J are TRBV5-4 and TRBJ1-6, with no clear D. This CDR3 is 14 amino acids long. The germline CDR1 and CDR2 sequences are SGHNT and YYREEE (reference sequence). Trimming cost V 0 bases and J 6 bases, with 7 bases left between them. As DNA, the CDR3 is TGTGCCAGCAGCTTGGGCGGCGGTAATTCACCCCTCCACTTT. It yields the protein CASSLGGGNSPLHF.

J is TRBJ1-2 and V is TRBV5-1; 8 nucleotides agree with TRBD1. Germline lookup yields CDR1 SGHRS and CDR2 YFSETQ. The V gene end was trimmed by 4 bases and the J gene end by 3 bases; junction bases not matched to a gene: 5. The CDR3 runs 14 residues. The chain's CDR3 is CASSVDRGDYGYTF. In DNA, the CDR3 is TGCGCCAGCAGCGTAGACAGGGGTGACTATGGCTACACCTTC.

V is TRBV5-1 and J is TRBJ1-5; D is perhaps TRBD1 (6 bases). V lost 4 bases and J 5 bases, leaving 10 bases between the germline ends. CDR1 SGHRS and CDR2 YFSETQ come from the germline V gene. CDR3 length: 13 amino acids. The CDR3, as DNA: TGCGCCAGCAGCCCGGACAGCCATCAGCCCCAGCATTTT. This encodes CASSPDSHQPQHF. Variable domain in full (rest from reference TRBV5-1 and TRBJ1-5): KAGVTQTPRYLIKTRGQQVTLSCSPISGHRSVSWYQQTPGQGLQFLFEYFSETQRNKGNFPGRFSGRQFSNSRSEMNVSTLELGDSALYLCASSPDSHQPQHFGDGTRLSIL.